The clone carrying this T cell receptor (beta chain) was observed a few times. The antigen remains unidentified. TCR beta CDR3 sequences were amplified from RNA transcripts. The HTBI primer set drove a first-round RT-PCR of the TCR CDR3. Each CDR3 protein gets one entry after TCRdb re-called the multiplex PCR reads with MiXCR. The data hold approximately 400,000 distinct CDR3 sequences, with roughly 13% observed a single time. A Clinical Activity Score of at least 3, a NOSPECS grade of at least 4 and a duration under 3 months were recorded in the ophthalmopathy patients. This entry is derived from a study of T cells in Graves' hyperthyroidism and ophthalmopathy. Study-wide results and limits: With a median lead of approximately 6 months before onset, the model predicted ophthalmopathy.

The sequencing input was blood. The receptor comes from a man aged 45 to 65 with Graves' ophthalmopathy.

In nucleotides, the CDR3 is TGCAGCGTTGAGGCTAGCGGGAGCTCCTACAATGAGCAGTTCTTC. It translates to CSVEASGSSYNEQFF. The chain has TRBV29-1 and TRBJ2-1, with 10 bases aligning to TRBD2. The CDR3 sequence is 15 residues long. The germline V gene encodes CDR1 SQVTM and CDR2 ANQGSEA. J was trimmed by 0 bases and V by 3 bases; bases with no gene match: 2.